This T cell receptor beta chain is drawn from a study of response to subunit inactivated influenza vaccine. Overall study results and limits: The authors proposed limited new T cell recruitment per seasonal influenza vaccination.

Regarding this clonotype: What it binds is not known.

Via MiXCR, TCRdb re-called the RT-PCR reads, giving one row per CDR3 protein. This sample has under 200,000 distinct CDR3 sequences, with 9.5% to 13% found just once. Between the trimmed V and J ends, which lost 2 bases and 5 bases, there was a span of 18 bases. CDR3 size: 16 residues. The germline V gene encodes CDR1 MNHEY and CDR2 SVGEGT. This TCR was sampled from a man aged 50 or older who received an inactivated influenza vaccine. The material sequenced was non-naive T cells sorted from PBMCs, taken 40 to 50 days after vaccination. The chain carries TRBV6-2 or TRBV6-3 and TRBJ1-2, with D perhaps TRBD1 (6 bases). CDR3 coding DNA: TGTGCCAGCAGTTACACCCCACGGGGGGCCACATATGGCTACACCTTC. This codes for CASSYTPRGATYGYTF.